The rows below give T cell receptor beta chains drawn from one sample of a study of blood T cell repertoires in COVID-19. Sequencing used immunoSEQ multiplex PCR; TCRdb keeps in-frame clones, though not all of them. This sample yields some 260,000 clones, of which approximately 89% are seen a single time; roughly 10% belongs to the top ten. Sequenced material: peripheral blood. Receptors were obtained from a woman in her sixties or seventies with COVID-19, enrolled during active disease. The CDR3 runs from the conserved cysteine through the conserved F or W. The order of the fields is V gene, J gene, clone size, D gene, CDR3 protein, CDR3 DNA. A D gene is named only where the DNA matches it firmly. Clone sizes are given selectively: once, few, many, or a class where the clone is expanded.

v_call: TRBV15
j_call: TRBJ1-5
clone_size: once
d_call: -
cdr3_aa: CATSQWGGSNQPQHF
cdr3_nt: TGTGCCACCAGCCAATGGGGCGGGAGTAATCAGCCCCAGCATTTT

v_call: TRBV5-3
j_call: TRBJ2-7
clone_size: -
d_call: TRBD1
cdr3_aa: CARSRGQVYEQYF
cdr3_nt: TGTGCCAGAAGTCGGGGACAGGTCTACGAGCAGTACTTC

v_call: TRBV6-6
j_call: TRBJ2-7
clone_size: -
d_call: -
cdr3_aa: CASSYYGQTYEQYF
cdr3_nt: TGTGCCAGCAGTTACTATGGACAAACCTACGAGCAGTACTTC

v_call: TRBV5-1
j_call: TRBJ2-3
clone_size: -
d_call: TRBD2
cdr3_aa: CASSSTGTSVRSDTQYF
cdr3_nt: TGCGCCAGCAGTTCTACCGGGACTAGCGTCAGGTCAGATACGCAGTATTTT

v_call: TRBV5-1
j_call: TRBJ2-1
clone_size: -
d_call: -
cdr3_aa: CASSLDTGILEQFF
cdr3_nt: TGCGCCAGCAGCTTGGATACAGGGATACTTGAGCAGTTCTTC

v_call: TRBV20-1
j_call: TRBJ2-5
clone_size: few
d_call: TRBD2
cdr3_aa: CSASIGGSNKETQYF
cdr3_nt: TGCAGTGCTAGTATTGGCGGGAGTAATAAAGAGACCCAGTACTTC

v_call: TRBV28
j_call: TRBJ1-5
clone_size: -
d_call: -
cdr3_aa: CASLVGQGGSQPQHF
cdr3_nt: TGTGCCAGCTTAGTCGGTCAGGGTGGTAGTCAGCCCCAGCATTTT

v_call: TRBV7-2
j_call: TRBJ1-5
clone_size: -
d_call: -
cdr3_aa: CASSLEAGLYQPQHF
cdr3_nt: TGTGCCAGCAGCTTAGAGGCGGGGCTGTATCAGCCCCAGCATTTT

v_call: TRBV7-3
j_call: TRBJ1-1
clone_size: -
d_call: TRBD1
cdr3_aa: CASTGTANTEAFF
cdr3_nt: TGTGCCAGCACCGGGACAGCGAACACTGAAGCTTTCTTT

v_call: TRBV12-3/TRBV12-4
j_call: TRBJ2-2
clone_size: once
d_call: -
cdr3_aa: CASRYTGELFF
cdr3_nt: TGTGCCAGCAGGTATACCGGGGAGCTGTTTTTT

v_call: TRBV6-4
j_call: TRBJ2-3
clone_size: -
d_call: TRBD1
cdr3_aa: CASSDNLGTGVYF
cdr3_nt: TGTGCCAGCAGTGACAATCTTGGGACAGGTGTTTATTTT

v_call: TRBV6-2/TRBV6-3
j_call: TRBJ1-1
clone_size: once
d_call: TRBD1
cdr3_aa: CASSILDRVRGNTEAFF
cdr3_nt: TGTGCCAGCAGCATACTGGACAGGGTTCGGGGAAACACTGAAGCTTTCTTT

v_call: TRBV30
j_call: TRBJ1-1
clone_size: -
d_call: -
cdr3_aa: CAWASTGLNTEAFF
cdr3_nt: TGTGCCTGGGCCTCCACGGGTCTGAACACTGAAGCTTTCTTT

v_call: TRBV18
j_call: TRBJ1-1
clone_size: -
d_call: -
cdr3_aa: CASSPAEGQGNTEAFF
cdr3_nt: TGTGCCAGCTCCCCTGCCGAGGGACAAGGGAACACTGAAGCTTTCTTT

v_call: TRBV7-9
j_call: TRBJ2-1
clone_size: once
d_call: TRBD1
cdr3_aa: CASSLAQGAEQFF
cdr3_nt: TGTGCCAGCAGCTTAGCGCAGGGGGCTGAGCAGTTCTTC

v_call: TRBV25-1
j_call: TRBJ2-2
clone_size: -
d_call: TRBD2
cdr3_aa: CASSESLAGHTGELFF
cdr3_nt: TGTGCCAGCAGTGAATCGTTAGCGGGACACACCGGGGAGCTGTTTTTT

v_call: TRBV24-1
j_call: TRBJ1-1
clone_size: -
d_call: -
cdr3_aa: CATQGGPTNTEAFF
cdr3_nt: TGTGCCACTCAGGGCGGACCGACGAACACTGAAGCTTTCTTT

v_call: TRBV27
j_call: TRBJ2-2
clone_size: -
d_call: TRBD2
cdr3_aa: CATKLAGERAGELFF
cdr3_nt: TGTGCCACCAAGCTAGCGGGAGAACGGGCCGGGGAGCTGTTTTTT

v_call: TRBV7-9
j_call: TRBJ2-1
clone_size: -
d_call: TRBD2
cdr3_aa: CASSLDALASYNEQFF
cdr3_nt: TGTGCCAGCAGCTTAGATGCACTAGCGAGCTACAATGAGCAGTTCTTC

v_call: TRBV3-1/TRBV3-2
j_call: TRBJ2-7
clone_size: -
d_call: TRBD2
cdr3_aa: CASSPGTSGTHEQYF
cdr3_nt: TGTGCCAGCAGCCCGGGGACTAGCGGGACCCACGAGCAGTACTTC

v_call: TRBV19
j_call: TRBJ1-5
clone_size: once
d_call: -
cdr3_aa: CASSTRTQGSNQPQHF
cdr3_nt: TGTGCCAGTAGTACCAGAACCCAGGGGAGCAATCAGCCCCAGCATTTT

v_call: TRBV18
j_call: TRBJ1-3
clone_size: -
d_call: -
cdr3_aa: CASSPPGGALGNTIYF
cdr3_nt: TGTGCCAGCTCACCACCCGGAGGGGCGTTGGGAAACACCATATATTTT

v_call: TRBV23-1
j_call: TRBJ1-5
clone_size: -
d_call: -
cdr3_aa: CASSHRLNQPQHF
cdr3_nt: TGCGCCAGCAGTCACAGACTCAATCAGCCCCAGCATTTT

v_call: TRBV4-1
j_call: TRBJ2-3
clone_size: -
d_call: -
cdr3_aa: CASSQDSGDTQYF
cdr3_nt: TGCGCCAGCAGCCAAGACAGCGGAGATACGCAGTATTTT

v_call: TRBV6-5
j_call: TRBJ2-7
clone_size: -
d_call: -
cdr3_aa: CATNSGALYEQYF
cdr3_nt: TGTGCCACAAATTCAGGGGCACTCTACGAGCAGTACTTC

v_call: TRBV28
j_call: TRBJ2-7
clone_size: -
d_call: -
cdr3_aa: CASRMTGRYEQYF
cdr3_nt: TGTGCCAGCAGAATGACAGGGAGGTACGAGCAGTACTTC

v_call: TRBV28
j_call: TRBJ1-1
clone_size: -
d_call: -
cdr3_aa: CASSLFQGPNTEAFF
cdr3_nt: TGTGCCAGCAGTTTATTTCAGGGCCCCAACACTGAAGCTTTCTTT

v_call: TRBV7-2
j_call: TRBJ1-2
clone_size: -
d_call: TRBD1
cdr3_aa: CASRIGTGTNYGYTF
cdr3_nt: TGTGCCAGCAGGATAGGGACAGGGACGAACTATGGCTACACCTTC

v_call: TRBV6-1
j_call: TRBJ1-2
clone_size: -
d_call: TRBD1
cdr3_aa: CASSEMLGTATNYGYTF
cdr3_nt: TGTGCCAGCAGTGAAATGCTTGGGACAGCAACTAACTATGGCTACACCTTC

v_call: TRBV19
j_call: TRBJ2-3
clone_size: -
d_call: TRBD2
cdr3_aa: CASSMGLAGADTQYF
cdr3_nt: TGTGCCAGTAGTATGGGACTAGCGGGAGCAGATACGCAGTATTTT

v_call: TRBV5-4
j_call: TRBJ2-3
clone_size: -
d_call: TRBD1
cdr3_aa: CASSLRGQDTQYF
cdr3_nt: TGTGCCAGCAGCTTGAGGGGGCAAGATACGCAGTATTTT

v_call: TRBV19
j_call: TRBJ2-5
clone_size: -
d_call: -
cdr3_aa: CASSPSGNLQETQYF
cdr3_nt: TGTGCCAGTAGCCCTTCGGGGAACCTCCAAGAGACCCAGTACTTC

v_call: TRBV19
j_call: TRBJ1-5
clone_size: few
d_call: -
cdr3_aa: CASRVRILDYPEYSNQPQHF
cdr3_nt: TGTGCCAGTAGAGTAAGGATTTTGGACTATCCAGAATATAGCAATCAGCCCCAGCATTTT

v_call: TRBV7-2
j_call: TRBJ1-1
clone_size: -
d_call: -
cdr3_aa: CASSLDLFAFF
cdr3_nt: TGTGCCAGCAGCTTAGACTTATTCGCTTTCTTT

v_call: TRBV30
j_call: TRBJ1-4
clone_size: -
d_call: -
cdr3_aa: CAWSARDFEKLFF
cdr3_nt: TGTGCCTGGAGTGCGAGGGATTTTGAAAAACTGTTTTTT

v_call: TRBV27
j_call: TRBJ2-5
clone_size: -
d_call: -
cdr3_aa: CASSLNRKIETQYF
cdr3_nt: TGTGCCAGCAGTTTAAACAGGAAAATAGAGACCCAGTACTTC

v_call: TRBV28
j_call: TRBJ2-7
clone_size: -
d_call: -
cdr3_aa: CASNQDSVSYEQYF
cdr3_nt: TGTGCCAGCAACCAGGACAGCGTCTCCTACGAGCAGTACTTC

v_call: TRBV6-6
j_call: TRBJ2-5
clone_size: -
d_call: TRBD1
cdr3_aa: CASSHRDRQETQYF
cdr3_nt: TGTGCCAGCAGCCACCGGGACAGACAAGAGACCCAGTACTTC

v_call: TRBV12-3/TRBV12-4
j_call: TRBJ2-1
clone_size: once
d_call: TRBD1
cdr3_aa: CASSRDRVYEQFF
cdr3_nt: TGTGCCAGCAGTAGGGACAGGGTCTATGAGCAGTTCTTC

v_call: TRBV7-9
j_call: TRBJ2-2
clone_size: -
d_call: -
cdr3_aa: CASSLVPTSTGELFF
cdr3_nt: TGTGCCAGCAGCTTAGTCCCGACTAGTACAGGGGAGCTGTTTTTT

v_call: TRBV3-1/TRBV3-2
j_call: TRBJ1-3
clone_size: once
d_call: -
cdr3_aa: CASSRTYTGNSGNTIYF
cdr3_nt: TGTGCCAGCAGCCGAACTTACACAGGGAACTCTGGAAACACCATATATTTT

v_call: TRBV5-1
j_call: TRBJ1-1
clone_size: -
d_call: -
cdr3_aa: CASSTGHTNTEAFF
cdr3_nt: TGCGCCAGCAGCACCGGACACACGAACACTGAAGCTTTCTTT

v_call: TRBV7-9
j_call: TRBJ2-3
clone_size: -
d_call: -
cdr3_aa: CASSVRGATDTQYF
cdr3_nt: TGTGCCAGCAGCGTCAGGGGGGCAACAGATACGCAGTATTTT

v_call: TRBV5-1
j_call: TRBJ1-1
clone_size: once
d_call: TRBD1
cdr3_aa: CASSGAGTGRSEAFF
cdr3_nt: TGCGCCAGCAGCGGGGCCGGGACAGGGAGGTCTGAAGCTTTCTTT

v_call: TRBV5-6
j_call: TRBJ1-1
clone_size: -
d_call: -
cdr3_aa: CASSGSYFTEAFF
cdr3_nt: TGTGCCAGCAGCGGGAGCTATTTCACTGAAGCTTTCTTT

v_call: TRBV3-1/TRBV3-2
j_call: TRBJ1-5
clone_size: -
d_call: TRBD1
cdr3_aa: CASSRGTGNQPQHF
cdr3_nt: TGTGCCAGCAGCCGAGGGACAGGCAATCAGCCCCAGCATTTT

v_call: TRBV11-2
j_call: TRBJ1-5
clone_size: -
d_call: -
cdr3_aa: CASSLSAESQPQHF
cdr3_nt: TGTGCCAGCAGCTTATCCGCCGAGAGTCAGCCCCAGCATTTT

v_call: TRBV18
j_call: TRBJ1-1
clone_size: -
d_call: TRBD1
cdr3_aa: CASSLGQGATEAFF
cdr3_nt: TGTGCCAGCTCCCTAGGACAGGGGGCCACTGAAGCTTTCTTT

v_call: TRBV6-1
j_call: TRBJ2-5
clone_size: few
d_call: TRBD2
cdr3_aa: CASREAGGYGETQYF
cdr3_nt: TGTGCCAGCAGGGAAGCGGGAGGGTATGGAGAGACCCAGTACTTC

v_call: TRBV7-2
j_call: TRBJ1-2
clone_size: once
d_call: -
cdr3_aa: CASSLQAGYTF
cdr3_nt: TGTGCCAGCAGCTTACAGGCTGGCTACACCTTC

v_call: TRBV7-2
j_call: TRBJ2-5
clone_size: -
d_call: -
cdr3_aa: CASSLVYQETQYF
cdr3_nt: TGTGCCAGCAGCTTAGTGTATCAAGAGACCCAGTACTTC